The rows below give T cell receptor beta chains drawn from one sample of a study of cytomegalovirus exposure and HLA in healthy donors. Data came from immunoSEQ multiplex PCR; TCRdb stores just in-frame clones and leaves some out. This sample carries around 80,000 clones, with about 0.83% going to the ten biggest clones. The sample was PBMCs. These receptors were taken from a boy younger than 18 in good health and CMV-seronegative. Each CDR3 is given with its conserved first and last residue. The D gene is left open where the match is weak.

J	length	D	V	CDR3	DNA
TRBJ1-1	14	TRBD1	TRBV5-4	CASSWTGARTEAFF	TGTGCCAGCAGCTGGACAGGGGCGAGGACTGAAGCTTTCTTT
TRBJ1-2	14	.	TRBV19	CASTIPTYNYGYTF	TGTGCCAGTACCATCCCGACATACAACTATGGCTACACCTTC
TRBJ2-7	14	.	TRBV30	CAWKVASPAYEQYF	TGTGCCTGGAAGGTAGCGTCACCTGCCTACGAGCAGTACTTC
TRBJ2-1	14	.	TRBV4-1	CASSQDRELDEQFF	TGCGCCAGCAGCCAAGATAGGGAGCTGGATGAGCAGTTCTTC
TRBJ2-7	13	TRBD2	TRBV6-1	CASRPAGLYEQYF	TGTGCCAGCAGACCAGCGGGACTGTACGAGCAGTACTTC
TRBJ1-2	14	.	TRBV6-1	CASSGSLKLYGYTF	TGTGCCAGCAGTGGATCACTTAAGCTCTATGGCTACACCTTC
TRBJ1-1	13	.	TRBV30	CAWSWDWNTEAFF	TGTGCCTGGAGTTGGGACTGGAACACTGAAGCTTTCTTT
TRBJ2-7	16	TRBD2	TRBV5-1	CASSPWTSGAAYEQYF	TGCGCCAGCAGCCCTTGGACTAGCGGGGCTGCCTACGAGCAGTACTTC
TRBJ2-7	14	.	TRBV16	CASSQSPRSDEQYF	TGTGCCAGCAGCCAATCTCCGAGGAGTGACGAGCAGTACTTC
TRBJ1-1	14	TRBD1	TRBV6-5	CASSTNRGHTEAFF	TGTGCCAGCAGTACGAACAGGGGGCACACTGAAGCTTTCTTT
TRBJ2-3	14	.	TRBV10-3	CAISLRELTDTQYF	TGTGCCATCAGCCTCCGGGAGCTCACAGATACGCAGTATTTT
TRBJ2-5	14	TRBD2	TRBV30	CAWSVAGGFETQYF	TGTGCCTGGAGTGTTGCGGGGGGGTTCGAGACCCAGTACTTC